This T cell receptor (beta chain) was sequenced for a study of cytomegalovirus exposure and HLA in healthy donors. PCR employed 60 Vbeta and 13 Jbeta primers. Produced via immunoSEQ multiplex PCR; TCRdb's table is partial and in-frame only. The sample contains about 270,000 clones, roughly 88% of which appear only once. The receptor comes from a man aged 35 to 55 in good health and CMV-seropositive. The sample comprised PBMCs.

The CDR3 bases are TGTGCCAGCAGCTCTCACCGCTCGGGGGGGGGCGCGGGATCACCCCTCCACTTT. Translating it yields CASSSHRSGGGAGSPLHF. This chain connects TRBV7-8 to TRBJ1-6; D is perhaps TRBD1 (6 bases). The germline V and J ends were trimmed by 4 bases and 10 bases, with 26 bases remaining between them. Germline CDR1 SGHVS, CDR2 FQNEAQ. There are 18 residues in the CDR3.